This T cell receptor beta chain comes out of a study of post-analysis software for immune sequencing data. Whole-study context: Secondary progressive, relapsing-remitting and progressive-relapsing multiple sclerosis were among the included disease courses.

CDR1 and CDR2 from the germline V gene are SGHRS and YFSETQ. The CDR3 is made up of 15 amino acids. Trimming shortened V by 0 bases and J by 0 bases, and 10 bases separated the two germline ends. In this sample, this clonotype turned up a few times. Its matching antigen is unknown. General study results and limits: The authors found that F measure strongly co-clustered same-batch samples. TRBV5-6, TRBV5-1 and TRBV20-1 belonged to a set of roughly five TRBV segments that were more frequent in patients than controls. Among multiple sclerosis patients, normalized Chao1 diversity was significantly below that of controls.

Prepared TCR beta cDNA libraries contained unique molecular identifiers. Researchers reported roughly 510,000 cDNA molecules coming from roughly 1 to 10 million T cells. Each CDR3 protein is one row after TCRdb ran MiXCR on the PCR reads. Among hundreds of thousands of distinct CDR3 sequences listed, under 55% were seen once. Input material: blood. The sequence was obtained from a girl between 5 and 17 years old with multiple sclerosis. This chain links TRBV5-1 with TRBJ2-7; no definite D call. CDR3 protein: CASSLARVSSYEQYF. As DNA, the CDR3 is TGCGCCAGCAGCTTGGCCCGTGTCAGCTCCTACGAGCAGTACTTC.